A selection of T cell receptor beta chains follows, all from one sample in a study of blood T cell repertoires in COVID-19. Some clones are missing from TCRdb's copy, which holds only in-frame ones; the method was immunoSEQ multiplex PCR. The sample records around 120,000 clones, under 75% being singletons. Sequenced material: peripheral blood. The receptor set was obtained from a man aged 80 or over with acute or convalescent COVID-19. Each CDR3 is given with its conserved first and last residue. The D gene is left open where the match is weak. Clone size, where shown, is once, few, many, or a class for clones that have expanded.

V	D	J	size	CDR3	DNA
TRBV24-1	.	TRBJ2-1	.	CATSDLQAGPYNEQFF	TGTGCCACCAGTGATTTGCAGGCGGGCCCCTACAATGAGCAGTTCTTC
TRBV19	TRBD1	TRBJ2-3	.	CASSWEGTGPLTDTQYF	TGTGCCAGTAGCTGGGAGGGGACAGGGCCTCTGACAGATACGCAGTATTTT
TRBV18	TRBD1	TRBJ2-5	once	CASSPGTGSETQYF	TGTGCCAGCTCACCCGGGACAGGGTCGGAGACCCAGTACTTC
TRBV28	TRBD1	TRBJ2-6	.	CASSSGRGLGTGANVLTF	TGTGCCAGCAGTTCCGGAAGGGGGCTAGGGACTGGGGCCAACGTCCTGACTTTC
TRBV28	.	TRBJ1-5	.	CASSLVGHAQPQHF	TGTGCCAGCAGTTTAGTTGGGCACGCGCAGCCCCAGCATTTT
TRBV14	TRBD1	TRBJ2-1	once	CASSQIRDRGYNEQFF	TGTGCCAGCAGCCAAATACGGGACAGGGGGTACAATGAGCAGTTCTTC
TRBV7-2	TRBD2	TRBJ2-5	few	CASSKRAGGETQYF	TGTGCCAGCAGCAAGCGAGCGGGAGGGGAGACCCAGTACTTC
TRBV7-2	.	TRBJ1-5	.	CASSLGGGSGNQPQHF	TGTGCCAGCAGCTTAGGGGGGGGCTCGGGCAATCAGCCCCAGCATTTT
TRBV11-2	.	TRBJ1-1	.	CASSFPGGTEAFF	TGTGCCAGCAGCTTCCCGGGGGGCACTGAAGCTTTCTTT
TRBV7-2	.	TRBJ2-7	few	CASSPDPGLSYEQYF	TGTGCCAGCAGCCCAGACCCTGGACTCTCCTACGAGCAGTACTTC
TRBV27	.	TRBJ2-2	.	CASSPGGGGNTGELFF	TGTGCCAGCAGTCCGGGGGGCGGGGGGAACACCGGGGAGCTGTTTTTT
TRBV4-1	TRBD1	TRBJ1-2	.	CASSQDGRGQYGYTF	TGCGCCAGCAGCCAAGATGGTCGGGGACAGTATGGCTACACCTTC
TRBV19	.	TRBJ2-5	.	CASSIDRQRGETQYF	TGTGCCAGTAGTATCGACAGGCAGAGAGGAGAGACCCAGTACTTC
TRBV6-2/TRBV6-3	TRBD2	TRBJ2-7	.	CASSYSLRTSAFSYEQYF	TGTGCCAGCAGTTACTCACTTCGGACTAGCGCTTTCTCCTACGAGCAGTACTTC
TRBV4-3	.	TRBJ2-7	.	CASSQDTGNNEQYF	TGCGCCAGCAGCCAGGATACAGGGAACAACGAGCAGTACTTC
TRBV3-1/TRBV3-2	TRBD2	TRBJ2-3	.	CASSQAPGLAEDTQYF	TGTGCCAGCAGCCAAGCCCCGGGACTAGCTGAAGATACGCAGTATTTT
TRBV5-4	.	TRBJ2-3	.	CASSLRQGTYDTQYF	TGTGCCAGCAGCTTGCGGCAGGGGACCTATGATACGCAGTATTTT
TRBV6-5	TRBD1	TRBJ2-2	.	CASLARGRGGELFF	TGTGCCAGCCTCGCCAGGGGGCGCGGCGGGGAGCTGTTTTTT
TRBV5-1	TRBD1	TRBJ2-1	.	CASSLVFWDRGRVAYNEQFF	TGCGCCAGCAGCTTGGTTTTCTGGGACAGGGGGCGAGTCGCCTACAATGAGCAGTTCTTC
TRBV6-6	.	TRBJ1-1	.	CAGGHRGDTEAFF	TGTGCTGGGGGACACCGGGGGGACACTGAAGCTTTCTTT
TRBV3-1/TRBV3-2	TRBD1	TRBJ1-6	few	CASSARQGSPLHF	TGTGCCAGCAGCGCCCGACAGGGCTCACCCCTCCACTTT
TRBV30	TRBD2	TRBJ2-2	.	CAWSVSRGGRAGELFF	TGTGCCTGGAGTGTCAGTCGCGGCGGGAGGGCCGGGGAGCTGTTTTTT
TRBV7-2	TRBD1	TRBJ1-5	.	CASSQATGDQPQHF	TGTGCCAGCAGCCAAGCAACAGGGGATCAGCCCCAGCATTTT
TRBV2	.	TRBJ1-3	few	CASSGQSGNTIYF	TGTGCCAGCAGTGGACAGTCTGGAAACACCATATATTTT
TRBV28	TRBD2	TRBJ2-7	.	CASSSLAGANEQYF	TGTGCCAGCAGTTCCTTAGCGGGAGCCAACGAGCAGTACTTC
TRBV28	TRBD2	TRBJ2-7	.	CASTTPGGGVGYEQYF	TGTGCCAGCACTACCCCTGGCGGGGGGGTGGGCTACGAGCAGTACTTC
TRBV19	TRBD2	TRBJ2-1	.	CASRVTSGGNEQFF	TGTGCCAGTAGAGTGACTAGCGGTGGTAATGAGCAGTTCTTC
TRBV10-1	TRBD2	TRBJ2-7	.	CASRRKTSGILYEQYF	TGCGCCAGCAGGCGTAAGACTAGCGGGATCCTCTACGAGCAGTACTTC
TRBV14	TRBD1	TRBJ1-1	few	CASSPDRGRAFF	TGTGCCAGCAGCCCTGACAGGGGACGGGCTTTCTTT
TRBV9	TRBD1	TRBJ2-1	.	CASSGQGVEQFF	TGTGCCAGCAGCGGACAGGGGGTTGAGCAGTTCTTC
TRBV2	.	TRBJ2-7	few	CASSELGETYEQYF	TGTGCCAGCAGTGAGTTGGGCGAGACCTACGAGCAGTACTTC
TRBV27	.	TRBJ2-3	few	CASSLSGWRDTQYF	TGTGCCAGCAGTTTATCAGGATGGAGAGATACGCAGTATTTT
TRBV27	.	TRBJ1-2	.	CASSLGGVGGYTF	TGTGCCAGCAGTTTAGGGGGGGTGGGCGGCTACACCTTC
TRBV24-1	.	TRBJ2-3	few	CATSGLNSNTDTQYF	TGTGCCACCAGTGGTCTTAACTCCAACACAGATACGCAGTATTTT
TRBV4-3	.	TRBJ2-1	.	CASSLGTADYNEQFF	TGCGCCAGCAGCCTCGGGACTGCCGACTACAATGAGCAGTTCTTC
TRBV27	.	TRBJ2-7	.	CASSYQGHYEQYF	TGTGCCAGCAGTTACCAGGGACACTACGAGCAGTACTTC
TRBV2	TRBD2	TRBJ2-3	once	CASQGGTSGSGSQYF	TGTGCCAGCCAGGGAGGGACTAGCGGGAGTGGGTCGCAGTATTTT
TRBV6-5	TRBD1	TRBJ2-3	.	CASRPDRGPTDTQYF	TGTGCCAGCAGGCCGGACAGGGGCCCGACAGATACGCAGTATTTT
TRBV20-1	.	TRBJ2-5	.	CSASSGKQETQYF	TGCAGTGCTAGTTCGGGGAAACAAGAGACCCAGTACTTC
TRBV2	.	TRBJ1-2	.	CASSEEVTYGYTF	TGTGCCAGCAGTGAGGAGGTAACCTATGGCTACACCTTC